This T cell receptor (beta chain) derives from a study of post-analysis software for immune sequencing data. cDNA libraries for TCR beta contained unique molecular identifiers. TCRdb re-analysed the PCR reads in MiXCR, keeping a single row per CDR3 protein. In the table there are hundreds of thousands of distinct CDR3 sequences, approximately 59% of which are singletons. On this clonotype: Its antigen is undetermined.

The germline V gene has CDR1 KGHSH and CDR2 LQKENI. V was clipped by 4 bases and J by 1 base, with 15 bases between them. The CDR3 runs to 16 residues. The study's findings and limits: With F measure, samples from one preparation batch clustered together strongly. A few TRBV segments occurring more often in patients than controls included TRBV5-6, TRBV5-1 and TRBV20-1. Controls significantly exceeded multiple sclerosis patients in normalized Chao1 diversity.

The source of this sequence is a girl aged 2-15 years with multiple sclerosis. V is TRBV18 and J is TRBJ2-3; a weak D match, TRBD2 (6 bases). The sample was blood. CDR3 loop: CASSLTLGGRTDTQYF. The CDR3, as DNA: TGTGCCAGCTCACTGACCCTCGGGGGACGCACAGATACGCAGTATTTT.